Listed here is a single TCR beta chain. No cognate antigen has been identified for it. Base qualities are not provided; no much larger clone lies one nucleotide away. For CDR1 and CDR2, the germline V gene (reference sequence) lists SEHNR and FQNEAQ. Trimming takes 2 bases from V and 3 bases from J, and the germline ends sit 11 bases apart. Its CDR3 holds 15 amino acids, cysteine through phenylalanine. The entry retains the CDR3 DNA only, 45 bases that are in frame from base 1. Each donor gave one peripheral blood draw, approximately 110 mL on average, collected into heparinised tubes. A BD FACSAria II and a panel including CD45RO, CCR7, CD25, CD127, CD95 and CD27 were used to sort naive, central memory, regulatory and stem cell-like memory CD4+ T cells. Every sorted population had a purity above 98%. PBMCs were separated immediately by Lymphoprep density gradient centrifugation and were stained directly, without being cultured. Samples were stained and sorted in pairs, with one healthy donor and one patient per experiment, so that batch effects were minimized.

The sample originates from a study of beta chain features in type 1 diabetes (dated by TCRdb to 2016 to 2018). About the full investigation: Mean age, gender distribution, total cell number and subset yield were not different between patients and healthy donors. Across all samples, fewer than 110,000,000 sorted cells were examined, and cell number per subset correlated strongly with RNA yield. In the study, recently diagnosed type 1 diabetes patients and matched healthy donors were compared on the TCRB repertoires of their sorted circulating CD4+ T cell subsets. Regulatory and stem cell-like memory subsets were obtained from only 8 patients and about 8 healthy donors, while naive and central memory subsets were obtained from all 28 donors. Results and caveats for the whole study, not just this receptor: Shorter templates might be favored by PCR, yet because patient and control samples were amplified and corrected together, any such skew would affect both groups equally. Because the HLA sub-analyses included only small numbers of individuals, any influence of HLA type on TCRB rearrangement was left unresolved. A moderate but significant shortening of TCRB CDR3 length was observed in type 1 diabetes patients in all four CD4+ subsets. Patients with type 1 diabetes made fewer insertions and deleted more nucleotides at VDJ recombination sites, implying thymic rearrangement abnormalities. Because cDNA was sequenced instead of genomic DNA, highly expressing activated cells could be over-represented, though the groups showed no difference in activation or CD3 levels. Naive, central memory and regulatory TCRB repertoires appeared to be more similar among patients than among healthy donors.

The High Capacity cDNA Reverse Transcription Kit was used to reverse transcribe all of the isolated RNA, meaning that expressed TCRB transcripts were what got sequenced. Deep immunoSEQ sequencing was applied to naive, central memory and regulatory T cell samples, giving an average of about 3.57 million total reads per sample. After sorted cells were lysed in RLT buffer, RNA was extracted with DNase-treated RNeasy Micro or Mini kits, with the choice depending on cell number. To prevent cross-contamination, every cell subset was processed on its own, while patient and healthy donor samples were processed together. TCRB sequences were amplified from cDNA with the immunoSEQ multiplex PCR, producing 87-bp fragments spanning the CDR3 region. Sequencing of the amplicons was performed on the Illumina HiSeq platform. The published analysis was carried out like this. PCR bias was corrected computationally using synthetic template baselines, and reads within Hamming distance 2 were collapsed, with unmergeable singletons discarded. Reads were aligned to IMGT to assign V, D and J genes, CDR3 length, and insertions or deletions at six rearrangement sites. Clonotype counts were normalized to sorted cell number within each subset before computing true diversity and Gini coefficients with the tcR R package. The overlap coefficient, calculated on TCRB nucleotide sequences, was used to measure repertoire sharing. As a proxy for the pre-selection repertoire, out-of-frame TCRB sequences from naive cells were analyzed. What TCRdb holds here is the immuneACCESS table cut down to in-frame rearrangements. Part of the clones is not present; checked against another copy, under half of the missing clones reflect an unresolved V gene, and the others are unexplained. The V and J calls and clone size are taken from that table; D and trimming were inferred from the DNA. Here the sample has hundreds of thousands of clones; about 14% occur a single time. Jointly, the top ten make up more than 0.08% of the sample.

Sequencing input: naive CD4+ T cells from blood. In light of the paper, this sample's cell subset or site label describes: true naive CD4+ T cells. This clonotype originated in a man aged 18 to 29 in good health. The chain is assembled from TRBV7-9 and TRBJ2-4; confidence is insufficient to name the D gene. The nucleotide sequence reads as follows: TGTGCCAGCAGCTTAATCTGGGGTATCAAAAACATTCAGTACTTC. Translated, it reads CASSLIWGIKNIQYF.